The present TCR beta chain was sequenced within a study of T cell responses to AZD1222 COVID-19 vaccine. The V end was cut by 0 bases, the J end by 3 bases, with 11 bases between. Germline loops: CDR1 SSHAT, CDR2 FNYEAQ (reference sequence). This CDR3 spans 15 amino acids. Study conclusions and caveats: Only a handful of AZD1222 recipients, more than 5 in all, had baseline seropositivity. Possibly, clonal diversity was underestimated; donors were largely white British and included more females.

Of note for this clone: Its specificity is not known.

Assay: immunoSEQ multiplex PCR; the TCRdb copy retains only in-frame clones and omits some. The profile shows some 90,000 clones, roughly 91% of them singletons. The sample was peripheral blood, taken 28 days after the second AZD1222 dose. V gene TRBV7-7 combines with J gene TRBJ2-5; D may be TRBD1 (6 bases). This TCR derives from an adult who received the AZD1222 COVID-19 vaccine. The CDR3 region has the DNA TGTGCCAGCAGCTTAGCGCGCTCAGGGGAAGAGACCCAGTACTTC. Residues: CASSLARSGEETQYF.